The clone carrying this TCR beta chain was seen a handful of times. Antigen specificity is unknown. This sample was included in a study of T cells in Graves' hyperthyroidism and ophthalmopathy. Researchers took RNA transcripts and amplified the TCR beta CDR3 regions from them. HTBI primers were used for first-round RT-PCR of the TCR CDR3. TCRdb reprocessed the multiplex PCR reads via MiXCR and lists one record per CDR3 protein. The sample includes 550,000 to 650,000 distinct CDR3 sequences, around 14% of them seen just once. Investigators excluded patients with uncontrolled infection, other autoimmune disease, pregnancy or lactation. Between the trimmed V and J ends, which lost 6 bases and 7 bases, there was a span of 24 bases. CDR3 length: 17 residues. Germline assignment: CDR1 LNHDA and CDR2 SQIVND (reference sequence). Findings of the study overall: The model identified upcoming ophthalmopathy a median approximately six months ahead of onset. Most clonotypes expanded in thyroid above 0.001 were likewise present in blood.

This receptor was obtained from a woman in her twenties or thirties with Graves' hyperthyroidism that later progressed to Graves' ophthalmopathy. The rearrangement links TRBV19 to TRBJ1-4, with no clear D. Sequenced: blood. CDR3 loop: CASSPGRATVFSEKLFF. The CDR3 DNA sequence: TGTGCCAGTAGCCCAGGCCGGGCCACAGTTTTCAGTGAAAAACTGTTTTTT.